Shown below are 30 T cell receptor beta chains from a single sample sequenced in a study of T cell repertoires in cytomegalovirus infection. Their target antigens are unknown. MiXCR was run by TCRdb on the reads, yielding one entry per CDR3 protein. Of 830,000 or so distinct CDR3 sequences in the sample, 32% were seen once. The specimen was cultured CD8+ T cells from PBMCs, collected from culture after CMV antigen stimulation. Every receptor here comes from a human donor in good health (CMV status not recorded). Some clones in this sample may be carry-over from other donors' samples.

This clonotype was detected a few times. The rearrangement links TRBV19 to TRBJ1-1; D might be TRBD1 (6 bases). Per germline, CDR1 LNHDA and CDR2 SQIVND (reference sequence). V was clipped by 4 bases and J by 4 bases, with 13 bases between them. The CDR3 loop spans 14 amino acids. CDR3 residues: CASSTQGSGTEAFF. In DNA, the CDR3 is TGTGCCAGTAGTACTCAGGGGTCGGGCACTGAAGCTTTCTTT.

This clonotype was counted between two and nine times. V gene TRBV4-2 combines with J gene TRBJ2-4; the D gene could be TRBD1 or TRBD2 (5 bases each). The ends were cut back, 4 bases at V and 6 bases at J, with 10 bases in the middle. CDR3 length: 13 residues. Germline-derived CDR1 and CDR2 are LGHNA and YNFKEQ. CDR3 amino acids: CASSRDDLNIQYF. The CDR3 DNA sequence: TGTGCCAGCAGCCGGGACGACCTAAACATTCAGTACTTC.

This clonotype was counted ten times or more. The V call is TRBV7-9, the J call TRBJ1-4; D uncertain. Trimming took off 5 bases at V and 3 bases at J, with 16 bases between the two ends. This CDR3 is 16 amino acids long. Germline V CDR1 and CDR2: SEHNR, FQNEAQ (reference sequence). CDR3: CASSGLEVMANEKLFF. DNA for the CDR3: TGTGCCAGCAGCGGCCTGGAGGTCATGGCTAATGAAAAACTGTTTTTT. The full variable domain, with the rest looked up from reference TRBV7-9 and TRBJ1-4, is DTGVSQNPRHKITKRGQNVTFRCDPISEHNRLYWYRQTLGQGPEFLTYFQNEAQLEKSRLLSDRFSAERPKGSFSTLEIQRTEQGDSAMYLCASSGLEVMANEKLFFGSGTQLSVL.

This clonotype was detected many times. The gene calls are TRBV7-9 and TRBJ2-5; no clear D. V was trimmed by 3 bases and J by 1 base, leaving 3 bases between them. The CDR3 is 12 residues long. In germline, CDR1 is SEHNR, CDR2 FQNEAQ (reference sequence). The CDR3 region is CASSLFQETQYF. The CDR3 DNA follows: TGTGCCAGCAGCTTGTTCCAAGAGACCCAGTACTTC. Together with reference TRBV7-9 and TRBJ2-5, the CDR3 gives the full variable domain: DTGVSQNPRHKITKRGQNVTFRCDPISEHNRLYWYRQTLGQGPEFLTYFQNEAQLEKSRLLSDRFSAERPKGSFSTLEIQRTEQGDSAMYLCASSLFQETQYFGPGTRLLVL.

This clonotype occurred a few times. The chain uses TRBV4-1 and TRBJ2-1; the match to TRBD1 covers 9 bases. The CDR3 is 15 residues long. CDR1 and CDR2 from the germline V gene are MGHRA and YSYEKL. J was trimmed by 2 bases and V by 1 base; bases with no gene match: 0. CDR3 nucleotides: TGCGCCAGCAGCCAAGGGGACAGGGCCTACAATGAGCAGTTCTTC. Amino acids: CASSQGDRAYNEQFF.

The CDR3 protein is CATDPGIQGPNQPQHF. CDR3 nucleotide sequence: TGTGCCACCGACCCAGGGATACAGGGGCCCAATCAGCCCCAGCATTTT. V usage is TRBV19 and J usage is TRBJ1-5, with 7 bases that match TRBD1. Losses at the gene ends were 10 bases for V and 3 bases for J; bases not matched to a gene: 15. CDR3 length: 16 residues. Germline CDR1 reads LNHDA; CDR2 reads SQIVND (reference sequence).

A few counts support this clonotype. The chain joins TRBV29-1 to TRBJ1-1; TRBD1 is a possible D gene (5 bases). Trimming left V 8 bases short and J 6 bases short, with 16 bases between. The CDR3 contains 12 residues. CDR1 is SQVTM and CDR2 is ANQGSEA in the germline V gene. This CDR3 is CSSRTGGAEAFF. The CDR3 region has the DNA TGCAGCTCCCGGACCGGAGGGGCTGAAGCTTTCTTT.

This clonotype has more than one count but fewer than ten. The V and J genes are TRBV19 and TRBJ1-5, with TRBD1 matching 12 bases. CDR1 is LNHDA, CDR2 SQIVND, per germline (reference sequence). There are 18 residues in the CDR3. V dropped 4 bases and J dropped 5; count of bases not matched to a gene: 12. The CDR3 reads CASSSLRDRGREDQPQHF. CDR3 coding DNA: TGTGCCAGTAGTAGCCTCCGGGACAGGGGGCGCGAGGATCAGCCCCAGCATTTT.

This clonotype has more than one count but fewer than ten. V is TRBV2 and J is TRBJ1-1, with D tentatively TRBD1 (5 bases). Looked up from germline, CDR1 is SNHLY and CDR2 is FYNNEI. V lost 7 bases and J 11 bases, leaving 14 bases between the germline ends. The CDR3 extends over 11 amino acids. CDR3: CASIEQGTAFF. The CDR3 coding sequence is TGTGCCAGCATCGAGCAGGGAACGGCTTTCTTT.

The J gene is TRBJ2-5, the V gene TRBV7-9; D remains ambiguous. The CDR3 runs to 14 residues. The germline V gene encodes CDR1 SEHNR and CDR2 FQNEAQ (reference sequence). Trimming removed 1 base from V and 4 bases from J, with 10 bases in between. CDR3 protein: CASSLVVSPETQYF. The CDR3, as DNA: TGTGCCAGCAGCTTAGTCGTCAGTCCAGAGACCCAGTACTTC.

This rearrangement joins TRBV11-3 to TRBJ1-1; the D is unclear. The length of the CDR3 is 15 residues. The V and J ends lost 0 bases and 0 bases respectively, with 8 bases between them. Germline V CDR1 and CDR2: SGHNT, YENEEA. CDR3 in DNA: TGTGCCAGCAGCTTAGACGGCGGAATGAACACTGAAGCTTTCTTT. As protein: CASSLDGGMNTEAFF.

This chain joins TRBV4-1 and TRBJ2-2, with TRBD2 identical over 8 bases. This CDR3 has 15 residues. Germline CDR1 is MGHRA and CDR2 is YSYEKL. With 4 bases clipped from V and 7 bases from J, the junction kept 8 bases outside the gene matches. In DNA, the CDR3 is TGCGCCAGCAGCCCAGGACTAGCCATGGGCGGGGAGCTGTTTTTT. It encodes CASSPGLAMGGELFF.

This clonotype has just a few counts. V gene TRBV7-9 combines with J gene TRBJ1-1, with 8 bases that match TRBD1. CDR1 and CDR2 (germline): SEHNR, FQNEAQ (reference sequence). The J segment lost 12 bases and the V segment lost 1 base, leaving 4 bases of the junction unmatched. The CDR3 is made up of 12 amino acids. The CDR3 reads CASSLGTGRTFF. The DNA for the CDR3 is TGTGCCAGCAGCTTAGGGACAGGGCGGACTTTCTTT.

The DNA of the CDR3 is TGTGCCACAGGCGGAGGGGGCTTAGAGACCCAGTACTTC. As protein: CATGGGGLETQYF. The chain recombines TRBV5-5 with TRBJ2-5, with a possible D match to TRBD1 (7 bases). CDR1 is SGHKS and CDR2 is YYEKEE in the germline V gene (reference sequence). V was trimmed by 9 bases and J by 4 bases, leaving 16 bases between them. The CDR3 length is 13 residues.

This chain connects TRBV12-3 or TRBV12-4 to TRBJ1-2; D perhaps matches TRBD1 (6 bases). Trimming removed 5 bases at V and 4 bases at J, with 14 bases between. The CDR3 length is 14 residues. CDR3 in amino acids: CASSPTDSPYGYTF. In nucleotides, the CDR3 is TGTGCCAGCAGTCCGACGGACAGTCCCTATGGCTACACCTTC.

The chain carries TRBV7-9 and TRBJ2-7; 7 bases are shared with TRBD1. V lost 0 bases to trimming and J lost 4 bases; unmatched junction nucleotides: 0. Per germline, CDR1 SEHNR and CDR2 FQNEAQ (reference sequence). There are 13 residues in the CDR3. The CDR3 sequence is CASSLAGQYEQYF. The DNA for the CDR3 is TGTGCCAGCAGCTTAGCGGGACAGTACGAGCAGTACTTC.

The CDR3 loop is CASSISGITNYGYTF. In DNA, the CDR3 is TGTGCCAGTAGTATTTCCGGGATAACTAACTATGGCTACACCTTC. This chain uses TRBV19 with TRBJ1-2; D is uncertain. The CDR3 totals 15 residues. Germline V CDR1 and CDR2: LNHDA, SQIVND (reference sequence). V lost 3 bases and J 0 bases, leaving 11 bases between the germline ends.

The chain joins TRBV12-3 or TRBV12-4 to TRBJ2-3; D remains ambiguous. The V end lost 3 bases, the J end lost 2 bases, and 15 bases lay between the germline ends. CDR3 length: 16 residues. The CDR3 protein is CASSFSRYYPTDTQYF. For the CDR3, the DNA is TGTGCCAGCAGTTTTTCCCGGTATTACCCCACAGATACGCAGTATTTT.

This clonotype came up a few times. The rearrangement joins TRBV7-9 to TRBJ2-3; 7 nucleotides agree with TRBD2. Germline lookup yields CDR1 SEHNR and CDR2 FQNEAQ (reference sequence). V lost 4 bases, J lost 4 bases, and 8 bases stayed unmatched. There are 15 residues in the CDR3. The CDR3 sequence is CASSSPGAGADTQYF. As DNA, the CDR3 is TGTGCCAGCAGCTCCCCCGGGGCGGGAGCAGATACGCAGTATTTT. Using reference TRBV7-9 and TRBJ2-3 for the parts outside the CDR3, the full variable domain is DTGVSQNPRHKITKRGQNVTFRCDPISEHNRLYWYRQTLGQGPEFLTYFQNEAQLEKSRLLSDRFSAERPKGSFSTLEIQRTEQGDSAMYLCASSSPGAGADTQYFGPGTRLTVL.

CDR3 in amino acids: CASSSQTGTGFASDTQYF. The CDR3 DNA is TGTGCCAGCAGTTCCCAGACAGGGACAGGTTTCGCTTCAGATACGCAGTATTTT. V is TRBV27 and J is TRBJ2-3, with TRBD1 matching 8 bases. Germline V gene sequence: CDR1 MNHEY, CDR2 SMNVEV (reference sequence). V trimming: 4 bases; J trimming: 4 bases; junction bases outside the gene matches: 16. CDR3 length: 18 residues.

This rearrangement joins TRBV12-5 to TRBJ2-1; no definite D call. The CDR3 is 16 residues long. The V gene's germline CDR1 is LGHNT and CDR2 FRNRAP. Trimming stripped 1 base from V and 0 bases from J, with 10 bases between. CDR3 in amino acids: CASGLAPALSYNEQFF. CDR3 bases: TGTGCTAGTGGTTTGGCCCCAGCTCTCTCCTACAATGAGCAGTTCTTC.

The chain recombines TRBV5-6 with TRBJ1-6; no clear D. The ends were cut back, 4 bases at V and 11 bases at J, with 10 bases in the middle. Germline loops: CDR1 SGHDT, CDR2 YYEEEE. The CDR3 covers 12 residues. CDR3 sequence (DNA): TGTGCCAGCAGCGCCCGCCGGACACCCCTCCACTTT. Translating it yields CASSARRTPLHF.

V and J are TRBV6-2 or TRBV6-3 and TRBJ2-7, with no clear D. Trimming shortened V by 3 bases and J by 4 bases, and 10 bases separated the two germline ends. The CDR3 is made up of 13 amino acids. The germline gives CDR1 MNHEY, CDR2 SVGEGT. For the CDR3, the DNA is TGTGCCAGCAGTTATCCGGGCCTTTACGAGCAGTACGTC. Protein sequence: CASSYPGLYEQYV.

This clonotype was counted at least ten times. The chain is built from TRBV7-6 and TRBJ2-2; 8 bases are a match to TRBD2. Germline CDR1 is SGHVS and CDR2 is FNYEAQ. This CDR3 has 16 residues. V trimming: 4 bases; J trimming: 1 base; junction bases outside the gene matches: 5. The CDR3 sequence is CASSSPAGVNTGELFF. DNA of the CDR3: TGTGCCAGCAGCTCCCCAGCGGGGGTGAACACCGGGGAGCTGTTTTTT.

V is TRBV27 and J is TRBJ2-5, with D possibly being TRBD2 (5 bases). The germline gives CDR1 MNHEY, CDR2 SMNVEV (reference sequence). This CDR3 spans 15 amino acids. Trimming pared 2 bases from V and 5 bases from J, leaving 15 bases between. Here the CDR3 DNA reads TGTGCCAGCAGTTTACTAGCACTACTTCCGGAGACCCAGTACTTC. Translating gives CASSLLALLPETQYF.

Notes on this clonotype: Compared with germline, one end of the junction differs, possibly owing to a read error. This chain uses TRBV6-5 with TRBJ1-1; TRBD1 agrees at 9 bases. The germline V gene encodes CDR1 MNHEY and CDR2 SVGAGI. There are 17 residues in the CDR3. The CDR3 here is CANSYRTGTGPNTEAFF. The DNA for the CDR3 is TGTGCCAACAGTTACCGCACCGGGACAGGGCCGAACACTGAAGCTTTCTTT.

The table lists this clonotype with a few counts. This chain links TRBV10-3 with TRBJ2-7; TRBD1 is a possible D gene (6 bases). The CDR3 totals 13 residues. Trimming shortened V by 10 bases and J by 3 bases, and 16 bases separated the two germline ends. The germline V gene encodes CDR1 ENHRY and CDR2 SYGVKD. The CDR3 DNA follows: TGTGCCACGAGCTCCCGAGGGGGCTACGAGCAGTACTTC. This sequence encodes CATSSRGGYEQYF.

J is TRBJ2-2 and V is TRBV28; D is uncertain. With 2 bases removed from V and 8 bases from J, the gap between germline ends came to 12 bases. The CDR3 length is 14 residues. Germline CDR1 and CDR2: MDHEN and SYDVKM. The CDR3: CASSLGVPTGELFF. CDR3 sequence (DNA): TGTGCCAGCAGTTTAGGGGTCCCGACGGGGGAGCTGTTTTTT. The variable domain in full, with the rest retrieved from reference TRBV28 and TRBJ2-2, is DVKVTQSSRYLVKRTGEKVFLECVQDMDHENMFWYRQDPGLGLRLIYFSYDVKMKEKGDIPEGYSVSREKKERFSLILESASTNQTSMYLCASSLGVPTGELFFGEGSRLTVL.

This clonotype was recorded once. The gene calls are TRBV15 and TRBJ1-1; no reliable D call. The CDR3 consists of 15 residues. Germline CDR1 and CDR2: LNHNV and YYDKDF (reference sequence). Trimming pared 1 base from V and 0 bases from J, leaving 9 bases between. DNA of the CDR3: TGTGCCACCAGCAGAGTAGGAGTGATGAACACTGAAGCTTTCTTT. Translating it yields CATSRVGVMNTEAFF.

The sample holds many counts of this clonotype. V usage is TRBV7-8 and J usage is TRBJ2-1; D may be TRBD2 (6 bases). V lost 5 bases and J lost 0, with 14 bases in between. Germline CDR1 and CDR2: SGHVS and FQNEAQ. The CDR3 is 16 residues long. CDR3 coding DNA: TGTGCCAGCAGCCGGACGGGAGATGGCTCCTACAATGAGCAGTTCTTC. It encodes CASSRTGDGSYNEQFF.